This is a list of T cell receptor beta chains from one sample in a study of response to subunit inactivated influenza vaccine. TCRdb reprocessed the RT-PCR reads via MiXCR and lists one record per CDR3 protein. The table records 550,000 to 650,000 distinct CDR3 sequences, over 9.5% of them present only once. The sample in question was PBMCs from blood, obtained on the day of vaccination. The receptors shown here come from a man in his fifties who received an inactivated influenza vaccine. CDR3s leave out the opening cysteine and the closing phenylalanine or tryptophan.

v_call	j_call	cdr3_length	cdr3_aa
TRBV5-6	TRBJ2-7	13	ASSLVGTGLYEQY
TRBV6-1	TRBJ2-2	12	ASRSHGWSGELF
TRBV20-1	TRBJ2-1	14	SANPLQGFSYNEQF
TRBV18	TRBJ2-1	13	ASSGRGSFYNEQF
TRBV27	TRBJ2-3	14	ASRSSTGVGTDTQY
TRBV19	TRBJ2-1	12	ASSKGGDYNEQF
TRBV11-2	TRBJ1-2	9	ATRSGARYT
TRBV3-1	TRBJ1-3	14	ASSPSIFPTGNTIY
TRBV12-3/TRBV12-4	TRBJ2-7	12	ASSTGRVSYEQY
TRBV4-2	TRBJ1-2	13	AMGPALDPNYGYT
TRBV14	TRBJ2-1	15	ASSQGQRSLSYNEQF
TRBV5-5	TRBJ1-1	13	ASSLDQGSDTEAF
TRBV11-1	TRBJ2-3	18	ASSLLWAGGPAESTDTQY
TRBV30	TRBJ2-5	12	AWSFTGVEESQY
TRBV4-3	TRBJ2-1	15	ASSQDLAGSSYNEQF
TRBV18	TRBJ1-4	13	ASSPVVVANEKLF
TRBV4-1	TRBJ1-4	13	ASSQDRGANEKLF
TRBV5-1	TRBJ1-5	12	ASSLVEGVQPQH
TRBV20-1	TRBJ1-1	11	SARGVLNSEAF
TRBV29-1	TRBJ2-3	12	SADLRTSTDTQY
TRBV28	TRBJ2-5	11	ASRRGGIETQY
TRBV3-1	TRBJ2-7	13	ASSQGTAALGEQY
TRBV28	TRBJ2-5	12	ASRDVAGEETQY
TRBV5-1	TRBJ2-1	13	ASSLASGLYNEQF
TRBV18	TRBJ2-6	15	ASSPDRVLSGANVLT
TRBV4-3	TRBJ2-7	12	ASSQDMRAYEQY
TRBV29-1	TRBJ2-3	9	SVGGDSGYN
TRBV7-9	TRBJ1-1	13	ASSFRALKNTEAF
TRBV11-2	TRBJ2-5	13	ASSLGGIRQETQY
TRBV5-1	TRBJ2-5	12	ASSLGTLIETQY
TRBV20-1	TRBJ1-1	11	SARWGTGTGAF
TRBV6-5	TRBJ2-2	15	ASSYPVGGGWTGELF
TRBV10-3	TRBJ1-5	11	AIGQNSNQPQH
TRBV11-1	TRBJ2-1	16	ASSSRGPLAGGNNEQF
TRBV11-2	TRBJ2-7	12	ASSVGQGYYEQY
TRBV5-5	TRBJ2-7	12	ASSMGPSSYEQY
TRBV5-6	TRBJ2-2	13	ASSLDPRNTGELF
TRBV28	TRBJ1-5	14	ASSLGSGVSGQPQH
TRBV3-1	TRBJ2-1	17	ASSFVGLAGGPGLNEQF
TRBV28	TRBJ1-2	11	ASAIGGNYGYT
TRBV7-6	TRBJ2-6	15	ASSTRAFSSGANVLT
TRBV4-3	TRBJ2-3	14	ASSQEWQGLADTQY
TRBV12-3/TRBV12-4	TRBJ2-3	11	ASSLEGSHTQY